The next 6 T cell receptor beta chains were all read from a single sample in a study of beta chain features in type 1 diabetes. Every bit of the isolated RNA underwent reverse transcription, so sequencing read expressed TCRB transcripts. This table comes from immunoSEQ multiplex PCR, and its TCRdb copy is limited to in-frame clones, with some not included. The table shows fewer than 200,000 clones, with about 7.3% occurring only once. Specimen: central memory CD4+ T cells from blood. These receptors were obtained from a man aged 18 to 30 in good health.

The CDR3 nucleotides are TGTGCCAGCAGCTTAGATGGCGGGAGCACAGATACGCAGTATTTT. Amino acid sequence: CASSLDGGSTDTQYF. The chain links TRBV7-9 to TRBJ2-3; the D gene is possibly TRBD2 (5 bases). CDR3 length: 15 amino acids. Germline CDR1 reads SEHNR; CDR2 reads FQNEAQ (reference sequence). V lost 1 base to trimming and J lost 0 bases, with 8 bases between them. Combining the CDR3 with reference TRBV7-9 and TRBJ2-3 gives the whole variable domain DTGVSQNPRHKITKRGQNVTFRCDPISEHNRLYWYRQTLGQGPEFLTYFQNEAQLEKSRLLSDRFSAERPKGSFSTLEIQRTEQGDSAMYLCASSLDGGSTDTQYFGPGTRLTVL.

The V call is TRBV10-3, the J call TRBJ2-7; 13 bases line up with TRBD2. This CDR3 spans 17 amino acids. The ends lost 10 bases at V and 7 bases at J; junction bases unmatched: 19. The germline V gene has CDR1 ENHRY and CDR2 SYGVKD. CDR3 sequence reads: CATGGPRTGLAGREQYF. CDR3 nucleotides: TGTGCCACCGGGGGTCCCCGAACGGGACTAGCGGGACGGGAGCAGTACTTC.

In this sample, this clone turned up a few times. The chain links TRBV5-6 to TRBJ2-4; TRBD2 matches at 10 bases. The V gene's germline CDR1 is SGHDT and CDR2 YYEEEE. Losses at the gene ends were 2 bases for V and 5 bases for J; bases not matched to a gene: 7. The CDR3 is made up of 16 amino acids. The CDR3 loop reads CASSFVTTSGENIQYF. As DNA, the CDR3 is TGTGCCAGCAGCTTCGTCACCACTAGCGGGGAAAACATTCAGTACTTC.

This clone came up a few times. The J gene is TRBJ1-3, the V gene TRBV29-1; the match to TRBD1 covers 7 bases. V dropped 7 bases and J dropped 7; count of bases not matched to a gene: 7. The CDR3 is 12 residues long. The germline CDR1 and CDR2 sequences are SQVTM and ANQGSEA. The CDR3: CSATKTGNTIYF. CDR3 bases: TGCAGCGCCACAAAGACAGGGAACACCATATATTTT.

V is TRBV6-1 and J is TRBJ1-2; 9 bases agree with TRBD1. There are 14 residues in the CDR3. The V gene's germline CDR1 is MNHNS and CDR2 SASEGT. J lost 7 bases, V lost 2 bases, and 5 bases had no gene match. CDR3 in DNA: TGTGCCAGCAGTGAAAGCGACAGGGGGTCTGGCTACACCTTC. It specifies CASSESDRGSGYTF.

The rearrangement links TRBV5-1 to TRBJ2-5; 10 positions match TRBD2. Losses at the gene ends were 8 bases for V and 5 bases for J; bases not matched to a gene: 12. Per germline, CDR1 SGHRS and CDR2 YFSETQ. The CDR3 is 15 residues long. CDR3 nucleotides: TGCGCCAGTTCACAGCGGGGGGGCCTCGGCGAGACCCAGTACTTC. It is translated as CASSQRGGLGETQYF.